A selection of T cell receptor beta chains follows, all from one sample in a study of early T cells in non-severe SARS-CoV-2 infection. TCRdb itself ran the 5' RACE reads through MiXCR, one entry per CDR3 protein. The sample yields some 110,000 distinct CDR3 sequences, 15% seen once. Sequences were obtained from whole blood. The source is an adult who was a healthcare worker with PCR-confirmed SARS-CoV-2 infection or an uninfected control (not recorded which). Each CDR3 is given with its conserved first and last residue. D genes are given only for firm matches. The size of a clone is reported for some rows only, either as once, few or many, or as a class for expanded clones.

>-|-|TRBJ1-2|TRBV7-2
TGTGCCAGCCGCGCCCCGCGGGGGGGCATCTATGGCTACACCTTC
CASRAPRGGIYGYTF
>few|TRBD2|TRBJ2-5|TRBV10-3
TGTGCCACTAGCGGACAAGAGACCCAGTACTTC
CATSGQETQYF
>-|-|TRBJ1-4|TRBV5-1
TGCGCCAGCAGCTTGCGAAGTGGTGAAAAACTGTTTTTT
CASSLRSGEKLFF
>few|TRBD1|TRBJ1-1|TRBV9
TGTGCCAGCAGCATCGAAGGGGGCGGCGGCACTGAAGCTTTCTTT
CASSIEGGGGTEAFF
>many|-|TRBJ1-6|TRBV12-3/TRBV12-4
TGTGCCAGCAGTTCCGGGGTGATGGGTTCACCCCTCCACTTT
CASSSGVMGSPLHF
>many|-|TRBJ1-1|TRBV3-1
TGTGCCAGCAGCCAGCGGGGGGGGACTGAAGCTTTCTTT
CASSQRGGTEAFF
>-|-|TRBJ2-2|TRBV20-1
TGCAGTGCTCGCTCGTGGGCCCCAAAGACCGGGGAGCTGTTTTTT
CSARSWAPKTGELFF
>few|-|TRBJ2-5|TRBV5-5
TGTGCCAGCAGCTTGGCCCAACCCCTCCAAGAGACCCAGTACTTC
CASSLAQPLQETQYF
>-|-|TRBJ2-7|TRBV20-1
TGCAGTGCTAAAGGCAAAGCAGGGTACTACGAGCAGTACTTC
CSAKGKAGYYEQYF
>many|-|TRBJ2-7|TRBV3-1
TGTGCCAGCAGCCGACAGTTTTCCTCCTACGAGCAGTACTTC
CASSRQFSSYEQYF
>-|-|TRBJ1-1|TRBV2
TGTGCCAGCAGTGAGGCACCAATGAACACTGAAGCTTTCTTT
CASSEAPMNTEAFF
>many|-|TRBJ2-3|TRBV11-2
TGTGCCAGCAGCTTGGGACCCTCGAAGGCCACAGATACGCAGTATTTT
CASSLGPSKATDTQYF
>-|TRBD2|TRBJ2-1|TRBV5-1
TGCGCCAGCAATAGACTAGCCCGAGGTTTCGATGAGCAGTTCTTC
CASNRLARGFDEQFF
>-|-|TRBJ2-5|TRBV11-2
TGTGCCAGCAGTCAGGACTTTGAGGGGACCCAGTACTTC
CASSQDFEGTQYF
>-|-|TRBJ2-1|TRBV6-5
TGTGCCAGCAGTTCCCAGGGGCACCTCCAACATAATGAGCAGTTCTTC
CASSSQGHLQHNEQFF
>few|TRBD1|TRBJ1-4|TRBV18
TGTGCCAGCTCCGGCGGGACAGGGAATGAAAAACTGTTTTTT
CASSGGTGNEKLFF
>-|-|TRBJ1-5|TRBV4-1
TGCGCCAGCAGCCAGGGATTTCCAGGGAACCAGCCCCAGCATTTT
CASSQGFPGNQPQHF
>few|-|TRBJ2-2|TRBV30
TGTGCCTGGAGTCCTGCGAACACCGGGGAGCTGTTTTTT
CAWSPANTGELFF
>-|TRBD2|TRBJ2-2|TRBV4-1
TGCGCCAGCAGCCAAGCGGGGGGGCACACCGGGGAGCTGTTTTTT
CASSQAGGHTGELFF
>-|-|TRBJ1-1|TRBV27
TGTGCCAGCAGTTCCATGGGGCCGAGGACTGAAGCTTTCTTT
CASSSMGPRTEAFF
>-|TRBD1|TRBJ1-1|TRBV12-3/TRBV12-4
TGTGCCAGCAGTCCCACCAGGACAGGGAGGAACACTGAAGCTTTCTTT
CASSPTRTGRNTEAFF
>few|TRBD1|TRBJ2-4|TRBV3-1
TGTGCCAGCAGCCGGGACAGGGATCAACAAAACATTCAGTACTTC
CASSRDRDQQNIQYF
>few|-|TRBJ1-5|TRBV12-3/TRBV12-4
TGTGCCAGCACCCTGGGGCAGGCGCCCCAGCATTTT
CASTLGQAPQHF
>few|-|TRBJ2-1|TRBV20-1
TGCAGTGCAAGGGACCATAACAATGAGCAGTTCTTC
CSARDHNNEQFF
>-|TRBD2|TRBJ2-7|TRBV19
TGTGCCAGTACGTCTAGCGGGGGAACCTTCGAGGGGCAGTACTTC
CASTSSGGTFEGQYF
>few|-|TRBJ1-2|TRBV6-1
TGTGCCAGCAGTTCTACCGGGACCTCGGTTCGGACCTTC
CASSSTGTSVRTF
>few|-|TRBJ1-5|TRBV12-3/TRBV12-4
TGTGCCAGCAGTTTACAGGGGAGGCAGCCCCAGCATTTT
CASSLQGRQPQHF
>-|-|TRBJ2-6|TRBV5-4
TGTGCCTGCAGCTCCGACGGCAGCTCTGGGGCCAACGTCCTGACTTTC
CACSSDGSSGANVLTF
>-|-|TRBJ2-4|TRBV3-1
TGTGCCAGCAGCCAAGGTGGAAGGGTGGACATTCAGTACTTC
CASSQGGRVDIQYF
>few|-|TRBJ2-7|TRBV7-2
TGTGCCAGCAGCGTCGGGATACAATCTTTATGGCAGTACTTC
CASSVGIQSLWQYF
>few|-|TRBJ1-2|TRBV12-3/TRBV12-4
TGTGCCAGCAGTTTTTTACGGGCGGCGGGCTACACCTTC
CASSFLRAAGYTF
>few|-|TRBJ1-2|TRBV2
TGTGCCAGCAGCCAACAGGGTGCTCGATATGGCTACACCTTC
CASSQQGARYGYTF
>few|-|TRBJ1-5|TRBV4-1
TGCGCCAGCAGCCAAGATCCCAATCAGCCCCAGCATTTT
CASSQDPNQPQHF
>-|-|TRBJ1-5|TRBV20-1
TGCAGTGCTAAGGTCGCGGGGAATCAGCCCCAGCATTTT
CSAKVAGNQPQHF
>-|-|TRBJ2-1|TRBV12-3/TRBV12-4
TGTGCCAGCAGTCCCCTAACAGTATCGGGGAACAATGAGCAGTTCTTC
CASSPLTVSGNNEQFF
>-|-|TRBJ2-5|TRBV5-6
TGTGCCAGCAGCTTGGGAGAAGAAGAGACCCAGTACTTC
CASSLGEEETQYF
>many|-|TRBJ2-5|TRBV7-9
TGTGCCAGCAGTCCACGGTCCGGCATACAAGAGACCCAGTACTTC
CASSPRSGIQETQYF
>-|-|TRBJ1-1|TRBV6-6
TGTGCCAGCAGTGCGTCCAGGGGAGGGACTGAAGCTTTCTTT
CASSASRGGTEAFF
>-|-|TRBJ1-4|TRBV27
TGTGCCAGCAGTTTAACAGGGAACGGTGAAAAACTGTTTTTT
CASSLTGNGEKLFF
>few|-|TRBJ1-1|TRBV16
TGTGCCAGCAGCCAATCCCGGGCGCGCGGGTCTGAAGCTTTCTTT
CASSQSRARGSEAFF
>-|-|TRBJ2-4|TRBV7-9
TGTGCCAGCAGCTTAGTGGCAGGGGGGAGCATTCAGTACTTC
CASSLVAGGSIQYF
>-|-|TRBJ2-7|TRBV12-3/TRBV12-4
TGTGCCAGCAGACTGACACCCTCCTACGAGCAGTACTTC
CASRLTPSYEQYF
>-|TRBD2|TRBJ2-5|TRBV4-1
TGCGCCAGCAGCCAAGTAGCGGGGAGCTCAGAGACCCAGTACTTC
CASSQVAGSSETQYF
>-|TRBD2|TRBJ2-3|TRBV20-1
TGCAGTGCTAGAGATAGCCTAGCGGGGGGCACAGATACGCAGTATTTT
CSARDSLAGGTDTQYF
>-|-|TRBJ2-5|TRBV2
TGTGCCAGCAAGCGGCAAGAGACCCAGTACTTC
CASKRQETQYF